This T cell receptor beta chain was identified during a study of blood T cell dynamics during melanoma immunotherapy. Overall study: Standard first-line treatment here was pembrolizumab or nivolumab plus ipilimumab in metastatic melanoma.

Germline V CDR1 and CDR2: LNHDA, SQIVND (reference sequence). The CDR3 spans 15 residues. Between the trimmed V and J ends, which lost 11 bases and 2 bases, there was a span of 22 bases. Each bulk PBMC sample had around 380 ng DNA loaded. Data came from immunoSEQ multiplex PCR; TCRdb stores just in-frame clones and leaves some out. The sample shows 9,900 or so clones, about 88% of them seen only once. Indicated time point: pre-treatment baseline. At 12 weeks after first infusion, RECIST 1.1 defined response for most patients. Prior systemic cancer therapy, immunosuppressant use and other active malignancies excluded patients.

The sample consisted of blood, taken from a patient treated with checkpoint blockade. This clonotype was obtained from a human donor with melanoma. This sequence joins TRBV19 and TRBJ2-7; D possibly corresponds to TRBD2 (6 bases). The CDR3 DNA reads as TGTGCCGGACCAGATGGGCTAGCGCTTACCTACGAGCAGTACGTC. This encodes CAGPDGLALTYEQYV.